Here is one TCR beta chain with its context. Its antigen is not identified. V lost 2 bases, J lost 2 bases, and 4 bases stayed unmatched. The CDR3 sequence is 18 residues long. Germline-derived CDR1 and CDR2 are MGHRA and YSYEKL. This sample is part of a study of graft-versus-host responses after intestinal transplantation. Study summary: Every recipient had anti-thymocyte globulin induction and about three years of tacrolimus plus steroids. Study-wide results and caveats: Detection of GvH clones occurred in recipient marrow, and some had their first appearance in ileum or blood.

Sequencing used immunoSEQ multiplex PCR; TCRdb keeps in-frame clones, though not all of them. The sample lists 90,000 to 120,000 clones; approximately 88% were seen once. The sequence was obtained from a human donor who was the organ donor for an intestinal transplant. The chain recombines TRBV4-1 with TRBJ2-6; 12 nucleotides align to TRBD2. Source: unstimulated CD4+ T cells sorted from spleen or lymph node cells, taken before transplant. In DNA, the CDR3 is TGCGCCAGCAGCCAACCTAGCGGGAGGGCCGCTGGGGCCAACGTCCTGACTTTC. Translating it yields CASSQPSGRAAGANVLTF.